A single sample gave rise to the 23 T cell receptor beta chains below, sequenced in a study of blood T cell repertoires in COVID-19. The assay was immunoSEQ multiplex PCR, and TCRdb's table has in-frame clones only and misses some. This repertoire shows about 100,000 clones, 70% to 90% found once; its top ten account for under 14%. The sequenced material came from peripheral blood. The receptors shown here come from a woman aged 30 to 39 with acute or convalescent COVID-19.

This clone appeared once. The chain carries TRBV3-1 (or the pseudogene TRBV3-2) and TRBJ1-3; D gene unclear. Trimming removed 4 bases at V and 0 bases at J, with 16 bases between. Germline lookup yields CDR1 LGHDT and CDR2 YNNKEL (reference sequence). The CDR3 runs 17 residues. DNA of the CDR3: TGTGCCAGCAGCCTCTCGGGAGGCCCGGGCTCTGGAAACACCATATATTTT. Its translation: CASSLSGGPGSGNTIYF.

CDR3 protein: CASSVGQGTNTQYF. The CDR3, as DNA: TGTGCCAGCAGCGTAGGCCAGGGCACTAATACGCAGTATTTT. The V call is TRBV9, the J call TRBJ2-3; the D gene is possibly TRBD1 (5 bases). Germline V gene sequence: CDR1 SGDLS, CDR2 YYNGEE. CDR3 length: 14 residues. V was trimmed by 0 bases and J by 7 bases, leaving 12 bases between them.

The chain is built from TRBV7-8 and TRBJ2-7; TRBD2 might be the D (6 bases). CDR3 size: 13 residues. The V and J ends lost 1 base and 3 bases respectively, with 7 bases between them. Germline loops: CDR1 SGHVS, CDR2 FQNEAQ. The CDR3 here is CASSLDGGYEQYF. In DNA, the CDR3 is TGTGCCAGCAGCTTAGACGGGGGCTACGAGCAGTACTTC.

V and J are TRBV6-1 and TRBJ1-1, with unresolved D. V was shortened by 2 bases and J by 6 bases, with 10 bases between the two germline ends. This CDR3 region has 13 residues. Germline CDR1 reads MNHNS; CDR2 reads SASEGT. The CDR3 region is CASSENERPEAFF. DNA of the CDR3: TGTGCCAGCAGTGAAAACGAGAGGCCTGAAGCTTTCTTT.

This clone appeared a single time. The chain has TRBV27 and TRBJ2-7; 11 bases are a match to TRBD2. The germline V gene has CDR1 MNHEY and CDR2 SMNVEV (reference sequence). The CDR3 contains 14 residues. The V segment lost 3 bases and the J segment 5 bases; nucleotides outside the gene matches: 3. CDR3 loop: CASSFSGGADEQYF. The CDR3 DNA is TGTGCCAGCAGTTTTAGCGGGGGGGCTGACGAGCAGTACTTC.

The chain recombines TRBV7-3 with TRBJ2-5, with D possibly TRBD2 on 5 matching bases. Germline values: CDR1 SGHTA, CDR2 FQGTGA. V lost 2 bases, J lost 4 bases, and 14 bases lay in between. The CDR3 length is 15 residues. The CDR3 DNA follows: TGTGCCAGCAGCTTACTCGGTCTCCGGGGAGAGACCCAGTACTTC. It translates to CASSLLGLRGETQYF.

The rearrangement joins TRBV3-1 (or the pseudogene TRBV3-2) to TRBJ2-3, with 8 bases aligning to TRBD2. The CDR3 has 13 amino acids. Looked up from germline, CDR1 is LGHDT and CDR2 is YNNKEL (reference sequence). V shed 4 bases, J shed 6 bases, and the junction held 3 bases outside the gene matches. CDR3 sequence reads: CASSRRGGDTQYF. CDR3 nucleotides: TGTGCCAGCAGCCGCCGGGGGGGGGATACGCAGTATTTT.

This clone has just one count. The chain joins TRBV11-2 to TRBJ1-6, with a tentative D call TRBD1 (5 bases). The CDR3 loop spans 14 amino acids. The germline V and J ends were trimmed by 2 bases and 10 bases, with 12 bases remaining between them. The germline V gene has CDR1 SGHAT and CDR2 FQNNGV. As DNA, the CDR3 is TGTGCCAGCAGCTTATCCTGGGGGGGATCACCCCTCCACTTT. Protein: CASSLSWGGSPLHF.

The CDR3 sequence: CASSPRGTSFSEQYF. CDR3 DNA sequence: TGCGCCAGCAGCCCCAGAGGGACTAGTTTCTCCGAGCAGTACTTC. This chain links TRBV4-1 with TRBJ2-7; 8 nucleotides match TRBD2. Looked up from germline, CDR1 is MGHRA and CDR2 is YSYEKL. The CDR3 extends over 15 amino acids. V was pared by 4 bases and J by 6 bases, with 11 bases of the junction left unmatched.

The CDR3, as DNA: TGTGCCTGGATCTTAGCTAAAGCAGGGATAAACACTGAAGCTTTCTTT. This codes for CAWILAKAGINTEAFF. The chain uses TRBV30 and TRBJ1-1, with a possible D match to TRBD1 (5 bases). The CDR3 spans 16 residues. Trimming took off 4 bases at V and 2 bases at J, with 20 bases between the two ends. From germline, CDR1 is GTSNPN and CDR2 SVGIG (reference sequence).

The chain is built from TRBV7-2 and TRBJ2-2; D ambiguous. The CDR3 has 15 amino acids. The germline V gene encodes CDR1 SGHTA and CDR2 FQGNSA. V gave up 2 bases and J gave up 6 bases, with 13 bases separating them. The CDR3 spells CASSLQHQASGELFF. The CDR3 nucleotides read TGTGCCAGCAGCTTACAGCATCAGGCGTCCGGGGAGCTGTTTTTT.

This clone was recorded only once. The chain employs TRBV28 and TRBJ1-2; TRBD1 is a possible D gene (6 bases). Germline V gene data show CDR1 as MDHEN and CDR2 as SYDVKM. Trimming stripped 3 bases from V and 4 bases from J, with 12 bases between. The CDR3 runs to 14 residues. CDR3 coding DNA: TGTGCCAGCAGTTTTTCGGCCAGGGGCTATGGCTACACCTTC. This codes for CASSFSARGYGYTF.

CDR3 nucleotide sequence: TGTGCCAGAACATGGACAGGGTTCGGCAATCAGCCCCAGCATTTT. Residues: CARTWTGFGNQPQHF. This chain links TRBV5-3 with TRBJ1-5; 8 bases are shared with TRBD1. TRBV5-3 is an open reading frame, and its role is uncertain. Losses at the gene ends were 6 bases for V and 2 bases for J; bases not matched to a gene: 7. The CDR3 spans 15 residues.

The DNA of the CDR3 is TGTGCCACCACCTCCGGGACAGGGTTTACCGAGCAGTACTTC. Residues: CATTSGTGFTEQYF. The chain combines TRBV28 with TRBJ2-7; the match to TRBD1 covers 9 bases. The germline V gene has CDR1 MDHEN and CDR2 SYDVKM. V gave up 10 bases and J gave up 6 bases; unmatched junction bases: 13. The CDR3 consists of 14 residues.

In regard to this clone: Other DNA variants within this sample encode the same CDR3. The chain combines TRBV5-1 with TRBJ1-1, with D tentatively TRBD1 (5 bases). CDR3 size: 14 residues. CDR1 is SGHRS and CDR2 is YFSETQ in the germline V gene. Trimming shortened V by 0 bases and J by 5 bases, and 11 bases separated the two germline ends. DNA of the CDR3: TGCGCCAGCAGCTTGGGCGGGGGAGGGACTGAAGCTTTCTTT. This translates into CASSLGGGGTEAFF.

The chain carries TRBV5-6 and TRBJ2-7, with 9 nucleotides matching TRBD1. The V gene end was trimmed by 4 bases and the J gene end by 7 bases; junction bases not matched to a gene: 12. Germline values: CDR1 SGHDT, CDR2 YYEEEE. CDR3 length: 15 residues. The CDR3, as DNA: TGTGCCAGCAGCGGCGGACAGGGGCGATTGGGGGAGCAGTACTTC. It codes for CASSGGQGRLGEQYF.

This clone occurred once. This chain connects TRBV7-3 to TRBJ2-3; the match to TRBD2 covers 9 bases. V was pared by 5 bases and J by 1 base, with 1 base of the junction left unmatched. This CDR3 has 14 residues. Per germline, CDR1 SGHTA and CDR2 FQGTGA. For the CDR3, the DNA is TGTGCCAGCAGCCGGACTAGCGGCACAGATACGCAGTATTTT. Its protein is CASSRTSGTDTQYF.

This clone has only a few counts. Written as DNA, the CDR3 is TGTGCCAGCAGTTTATTGGCTAGCGGGGGCAGATTGCAGTACTTC. It encodes CASSLLASGGRLQYF. The chain combines TRBV28 with TRBJ2-7, with 10 positions matching TRBD2. J lost 9 bases, V lost 1 base, and 9 bases had no gene match. The CDR3 extends over 15 amino acids. Germline V gene data show CDR1 as MDHEN and CDR2 as SYDVKM.

The V gene is TRBV6-5, the J gene TRBJ2-2; 8 nucleotides match TRBD2. V gave up 6 bases and J gave up 6 bases; unmatched junction bases: 3. CDR3 length: 13 residues. Germline values: CDR1 MNHEY, CDR2 SVGAGI. CDR3 in amino acids: CASSRSGAGELFF. The CDR3 bases are TGTGCCAGCAGCCGTAGCGGGGCCGGGGAGCTGTTTTTT.

This chain links TRBV4-1 with TRBJ1-3; no clear D. The germline gives CDR1 MGHRA, CDR2 YSYEKL. Trimming stripped 0 bases from V and 4 bases from J, with 13 bases between. CDR3 length: 16 residues. The CDR3 DNA reads TGCGCCAGCAGCCAAGATGCCCTCGGCGGGGGAAACACCATATATTTT. Translation: CASSQDALGGGNTIYF.

The chain uses TRBV2 and TRBJ1-2; tentative D call: TRBD1 (5 bases). The CDR3 loop spans 15 amino acids. With 0 bases removed from V and 2 bases from J, the gap between germline ends came to 10 bases. From germline, CDR1 is SNHLY and CDR2 FYNNEI. In DNA form, the CDR3 reads TGTGCCAGCAGTGAAGCTTTGACAGCAAACTATGGCTACACCTTC. Translating gives CASSEALTANYGYTF.

This chain connects TRBV5-1 to TRBJ2-3; 8 nucleotides line up with TRBD2. CDR3 length: 15 residues. CDR1 and CDR2 from the germline V gene are SGHRS and YFSETQ. V was clipped by 0 bases and J by 5 bases; unmatched bases: 5. CDR3 loop: CASSLEQRGRDTQYF. The CDR3 DNA reads TGCGCCAGCAGCTTGGAACAGCGGGGGAGAGATACGCAGTATTTT.

The chain carries TRBV6-2 or TRBV6-3 and TRBJ2-5, with TRBD2 matching over 9 bases. Germline CDR1 and CDR2: MNHEY and SVGEGT. The CDR3 runs to 16 residues. V was pared by 2 bases and J by 2 bases, with 6 bases of the junction left unmatched. The CDR3 nucleotides are TGTGCCAGCAGTTACGTCCTAGCGGGGTTTCAAGAGACCCAGTACTTC. This sequence encodes CASSYVLAGFQETQYF.